Below are 19 T cell receptor beta chains sequenced from a single sample in a study of blood T cell repertoires in COVID-19. Data came from immunoSEQ multiplex PCR; TCRdb stores just in-frame clones and leaves some out. The table has some 170,000 clones, approximately 93% seen once. The source material was peripheral blood. The source of these receptors is a woman in her sixties or seventies with COVID-19, enrolled during active disease.

This chain links TRBV2 with TRBJ2-2, with D perhaps matching TRBD2 (6 bases). Germline loops: CDR1 SNHLY, CDR2 FYNNEI. Trimming took off 3 bases at V and 5 bases at J, with 22 bases between the two ends. The CDR3 sequence is 18 residues long. CDR3: CASSEARARRGGTGELFF. The CDR3 coding sequence is TGTGCCAGCAGTGAGGCAAGGGCCCGCCGGGGAGGAACCGGGGAGCTGTTTTTT.

The chain is built from TRBV6-4 and TRBJ1-5; no definite D call. In germline, CDR1 is MRHNA, CDR2 SNTAGT. CDR3 size: 11 residues. Trimming left V 9 bases short and J 6 bases short, with 9 bases between. CDR3 residues: CARLNRQPQHF. In DNA form, the CDR3 reads TGTGCCAGACTGAACCGTCAGCCCCAGCATTTT.

V is TRBV19 and J is TRBJ1-2; 8 bases line up with TRBD1. In germline, CDR1 is LNHDA, CDR2 SQIVND (reference sequence). Trimming cost V 11 bases and J 4 bases; bases outside gene matches: 9. This CDR3 comprises 13 residues. The CDR3 sequence: CASGTGHIYGYTF. The CDR3 DNA is TGTGCCTCCGGGACAGGACATATCTATGGCTACACCTTC. The variable domain in full, with the rest retrieved from reference TRBV19 and TRBJ1-2, is DGGITQSPKYLFRKEGQNVTLSCEQNLNHDAMYWYRQDPGQGLRLIYYSQIVNDFQKGDIAEGYSVSREKKESFPLTVTSAQKNPTAFYLCASGTGHIYGYTFGSGTRLTVV.

The chain employs TRBV5-4 and TRBJ1-1; D gene unclear. The CDR3 totals 14 residues. In germline, CDR1 is SGHNT, CDR2 YYREEE (reference sequence). Trimming pared 0 bases from V and 1 base from J, leaving 7 bases between. The CDR3 here is CASSLGPANTEAFF. The DNA for the CDR3 is TGTGCCAGCAGCTTGGGGCCCGCGAACACTGAAGCTTTCTTT.

The chain links TRBV19 to TRBJ1-2, with 7 bases lining up with TRBD1. CDR3 length: 15 residues. With 4 bases clipped from V and 3 bases from J, the junction kept 8 bases outside the gene matches. Germline loops: CDR1 LNHDA, CDR2 SQIVND (reference sequence). Written as DNA, the CDR3 is TGTGCCAGTAGTACAAGACAGGGATTCGACTATGGCTACACCTTC. It yields the protein CASSTRQGFDYGYTF. The variable domain in full, with the rest retrieved from reference TRBV19 and TRBJ1-2, is DGGITQSPKYLFRKEGQNVTLSCEQNLNHDAMYWYRQDPGQGLRLIYYSQIVNDFQKGDIAEGYSVSREKKESFPLTVTSAQKNPTAFYLCASSTRQGFDYGYTFGSGTRLTVV.

The chain joins TRBV5-4 to TRBJ1-1; D is unresolved. V was clipped by 1 base and J by 1 base, with 5 bases between them. The CDR3 spans 13 residues. Germline CDR1 and CDR2: SGHNT and YYREEE (reference sequence). Here the CDR3 reads CASSLNWNTEAFF. CDR3 bases: TGTGCCAGCAGCTTGAACTGGAACACTGAAGCTTTCTTT.

The CDR3 sequence is CASSLLDSSYEQYF. The CDR3 region has the DNA TGTGCCAGCAGTTTACTGGACAGCTCCTACGAGCAGTACTTC. The chain carries TRBV27 and TRBJ2-7, with D perhaps matching TRBD1 (6 bases). The CDR3 runs to 14 residues. Per germline, CDR1 MNHEY and CDR2 SMNVEV (reference sequence). V dropped 2 bases and J dropped 0 bases, with 8 bases sitting between them.

The chain carries TRBV11-2 and TRBJ2-5, with 8 bases that match TRBD2. This CDR3 contains 15 residues. CDR1 is SGHAT and CDR2 is FQNNGV in the germline V gene. After removal of 2 bases from V and 2 bases from J, the junction contained 4 bases not matched to a gene. The CDR3 is CASSLSSGGQETQYF. The CDR3 nucleotides are TGTGCCAGCAGCTTATCCAGCGGGGGACAAGAGACCCAGTACTTC.

V is TRBV5-4 and J is TRBJ2-2, with 9 bases lining up with TRBD2. Trimming cost V 0 bases and J 0 bases; bases outside gene matches: 3. Germline lookup yields CDR1 SGHNT and CDR2 YYREEE (reference sequence). CDR3 length: 17 amino acids. CDR3 sequence (DNA): TGTGCCAGCAGCTTGGGAGCGGGGGGTACGAACACCGGGGAGCTGTTTTTT. This codes for CASSLGAGGTNTGELFF.

This chain connects TRBV5-4 to TRBJ1-1; D uncertain. With 4 bases removed from V and 7 bases from J, the gap between germline ends came to 14 bases. The CDR3 covers 13 residues. The V gene's germline CDR1 is SGHNT and CDR2 YYREEE (reference sequence). The CDR3 sequence is CASSPGEQVEAFF. CDR3 bases: TGTGCCAGCAGCCCTGGGGAGCAGGTTGAAGCTTTCTTT.

V gene TRBV6-6 combines with J gene TRBJ1-5; D not certain. The CDR3 spans 14 residues. The V gene lost 11 bases and the J gene lost 1 base, with 15 bases spanning the gap. Per the germline V gene, CDR1 is MNHNY and CDR2 is SVGAGI (reference sequence). The CDR3 sequence: CALGGQMSNQPQHF. The DNA of the CDR3 is TGTGCCCTCGGCGGGCAGATGAGCAATCAGCCCCAGCATTTT.

The chain is built from TRBV19 and TRBJ2-2; possible D gene TRBD2, 6 bases. V lost 10 bases, J lost 4 bases, and 28 bases lay in between. There are 18 residues in the CDR3. Germline V gene data show CDR1 as LNHDA and CDR2 as SQIVND (reference sequence). CDR3 sequence: CATKPGGRFRFPTGELFF. The CDR3 DNA reads TGTGCCACTAAACCCGGAGGGCGGTTCCGTTTCCCCACCGGGGAGCTGTTTTTT.

This rearrangement joins TRBV7-8 to TRBJ1-4; D not resolved. The CDR3 has 15 amino acids. Trimming removed 3 bases from V and 7 bases from J, with 15 bases in between. CDR1 is SGHVS, CDR2 FQNEAQ, per germline. CDR3 loop: CASSLGGRRGEKLFF. CDR3 bases: TGTGCCAGCAGCTTGGGCGGCCGACGGGGTGAAAAACTGTTTTTT.

V and J are TRBV6-6 and TRBJ1-5; 7 positions match TRBD1. Germline V lookup: CDR1 MNHNY, CDR2 SVGAGI (reference sequence). The length of the CDR3 is 16 residues. V shed 9 bases and J 3 bases; nucleotides not matched to a gene: 14. CDR3 coding DNA: TGTGCCAGTCAGACAGGGCCTAAACTCAACAATCAGCCCCAGCATTTT. Protein: CASQTGPKLNNQPQHF.

This clone showed up just once. The chain couples TRBV7-9 to TRBJ1-3; no definite D call. The CDR3 is 15 amino acids. CDR1 is SEHNR and CDR2 is FQNEAQ in the germline V gene (reference sequence). V was clipped by 2 bases and J by 0 bases, with 8 bases between them. The CDR3 DNA follows: TGTGCCAGCAGCTTATCAGGCTTCTCTGGAAACACCATATATTTT. This encodes CASSLSGFSGNTIYF. Drawing the rest from reference TRBV7-9 and TRBJ1-3, the complete variable domain is DTGVSQNPRHKITKRGQNVTFRCDPISEHNRLYWYRQTLGQGPEFLTYFQNEAQLEKSRLLSDRFSAERPKGSFSTLEIQRTEQGDSAMYLCASSLSGFSGNTIYFGEGSWLTVV.

V usage is TRBV4-2 and J usage is TRBJ1-1, with 10 bases identical to TRBD1. Losses at the gene ends were 0 bases for V and 8 bases for J; bases not matched to a gene: 6. The CDR3 is 15 amino acids. In germline, CDR1 is LGHNA, CDR2 YNFKEQ. CDR3 bases: TGTGCCAGCAGCCAAGACGGGACAGGGGTACAGGAAGCTTTCTTT. Translation gives CASSQDGTGVQEAFF.

The chain combines TRBV6-5 with TRBJ1-3, with D possibly TRBD1 on 5 matching bases. Germline V lookup: CDR1 MNHEY, CDR2 SVGAGI. The CDR3 extends over 14 amino acids. Trimming shortened V by 5 bases and J by 8 bases, and 16 bases separated the two germline ends. DNA for the CDR3: TGTGCCAGCAGTAGATACGGGGGGAGAGACACCATATATTTT. Amino acid sequence: CASSRYGGRDTIYF.

The chain has TRBV5-4 and TRBJ1-2; 7 bases align to TRBD1. Germline lookup yields CDR1 SGHNT and CDR2 YYREEE (reference sequence). With 2 bases clipped from V and 1 base from J, the junction kept 14 bases outside the gene matches. This CDR3 comprises 18 residues. CDR3 DNA sequence: TGTGCCAGCAGCTTTAAGGGGGCCGCAGGCCCCCTTAACTATGGCTACACCTTC. This sequence encodes CASSFKGAAGPLNYGYTF.

The chain has TRBV11-2 and TRBJ2-3; D possibly corresponds to TRBD1 (6 bases). Trimming cost V 5 bases and J 3 bases, with 18 bases left between them. From germline, CDR1 is SGHAT and CDR2 FQNNGV. The CDR3 is 16 residues long. The CDR3 reads CASSPLVGAITDTQYF. The CDR3 nucleotides are TGTGCCAGCAGCCCCCTCGTGGGGGCCATAACAGATACGCAGTATTTT.